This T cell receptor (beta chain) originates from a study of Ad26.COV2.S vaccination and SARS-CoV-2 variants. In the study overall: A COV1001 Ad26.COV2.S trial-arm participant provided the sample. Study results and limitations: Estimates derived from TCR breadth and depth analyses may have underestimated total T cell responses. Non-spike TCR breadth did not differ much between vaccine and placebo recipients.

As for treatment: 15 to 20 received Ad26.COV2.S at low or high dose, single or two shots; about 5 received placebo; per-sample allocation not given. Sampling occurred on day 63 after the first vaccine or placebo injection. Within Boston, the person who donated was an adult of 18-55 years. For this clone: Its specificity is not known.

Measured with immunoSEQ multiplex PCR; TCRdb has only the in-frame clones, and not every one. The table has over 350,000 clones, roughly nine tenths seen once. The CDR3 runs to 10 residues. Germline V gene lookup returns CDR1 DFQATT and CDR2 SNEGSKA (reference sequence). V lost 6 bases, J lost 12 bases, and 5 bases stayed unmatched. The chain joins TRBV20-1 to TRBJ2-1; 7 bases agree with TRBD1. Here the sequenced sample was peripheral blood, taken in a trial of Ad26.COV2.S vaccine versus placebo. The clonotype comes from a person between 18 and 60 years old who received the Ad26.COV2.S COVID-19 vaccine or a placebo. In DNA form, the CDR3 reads TGCAGTGCGTTCCGGGACAGGCAGTTCTTC. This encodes CSAFRDRQFF.